The clone carrying this TCR beta chain was recorded many times. Germline V lookup: CDR1 SGHNT, CDR2 YYREEE (reference sequence). V was shortened by 4 bases and J by 0 bases, with 7 bases between the two germline ends. The CDR3 sequence is 13 residues long. The sample belongs to a study of CD8 T cells in ankylosing spondylitis. TCRdb independently ran MiXCR on the 5' RACE reads; one entry per CDR3 protein. The sample has about 24,000 distinct CDR3 sequences, around a sixth seen once. J is TRBJ1-1 and V is TRBV5-4; D is unclear. This receptor was obtained from a male donor with ankylosing spondylitis or in good health (not recorded which). The specimen sequenced was blood. The CDR3 here is CASSLTLNTEAFF. DNA of the CDR3: TGTGCCAGCAGCCTGACATTGAACACTGAAGCTTTCTTT.